The present T cell receptor (beta chain) was sequenced within a study of regulatory T cells in long-lasting Graves disease. Ten or more counts support this clonotype. The antigen is undetermined. Study-wide results and limits: With a few thousand shared public clonotypes, persistent patients exceeded new patients, who shared around 970. Possibly, too few samples lowered accuracy.

The germline V and J ends were trimmed by 6 bases and 5 bases, with 14 bases remaining between them. Germline V lookup: CDR1 MDHEN, CDR2 SYDVKM. This CDR3 contains 13 residues. Described time point: persistent/refractory GD, antithyroid drugs over 5 years with positive TRAb. Extracted PBMC RNA gave rise to the TCR library. Staff drew roughly 10 milliliters of peripheral blood into EDTA tubes. With iRepertoire HTBI primers and Arm-PCR of CDR3 regions, TCR beta libraries were built. A single record per CDR3 protein comes from TCRdb applying MiXCR to the multiplex PCR reads. The repertoire has under 500,000 distinct CDR3 sequences, less than 25% of them found once; the top ten carry approximately 8%.

This chain uses TRBV28 with TRBJ2-7; possible D gene TRBD1, 6 bases. The sequencing used peripheral blood mononuclear cells (PBMCs), collected when the disease was refractory, from a patient treated with antithyroid drugs. The clonotype was recovered from a female donor with Graves disease. The CDR3 loop is CASSTGFPDEQYF. The CDR3 DNA reads TGTGCCAGCAGCACAGGGTTCCCAGACGAGCAGTACTTC.